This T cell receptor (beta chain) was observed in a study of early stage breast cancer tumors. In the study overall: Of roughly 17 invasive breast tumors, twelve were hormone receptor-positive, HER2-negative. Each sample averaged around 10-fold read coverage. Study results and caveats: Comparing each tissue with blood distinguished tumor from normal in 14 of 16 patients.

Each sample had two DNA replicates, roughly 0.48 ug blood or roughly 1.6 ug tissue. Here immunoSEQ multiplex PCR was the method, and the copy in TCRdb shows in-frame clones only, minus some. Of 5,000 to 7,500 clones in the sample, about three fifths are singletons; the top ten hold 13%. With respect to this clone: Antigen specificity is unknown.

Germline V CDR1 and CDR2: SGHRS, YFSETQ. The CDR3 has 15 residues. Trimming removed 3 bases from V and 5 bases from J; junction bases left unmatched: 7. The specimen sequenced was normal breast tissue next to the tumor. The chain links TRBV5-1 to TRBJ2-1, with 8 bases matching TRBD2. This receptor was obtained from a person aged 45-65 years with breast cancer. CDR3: CASSWAGGANNEQFF. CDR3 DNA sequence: TGCGCCAGCAGCTGGGCCGGGGGGGCGAACAATGAGCAGTTCTTC.